This T cell receptor beta chain derives from a study of control samples from healthy donors and cancer patients. The repertoire was sequenced with immunoSEQ multiplex PCR; TCRdb's copy has only in-frame clones and lacks some. The data contain about 75,000 clones, about 80% of them seen just once; the ten biggest clones take up about 15%. Deletions cut 10 bases from V and 1 base from J, with 20 bases between. The CDR3 totals 15 residues. CDR1 and CDR2 from the germline V gene are MNHEY and SVGAGI. The TCR originated in a man in his fifties in good health. The sequenced material came from blood. The rearrangement links TRBV6-5 to TRBJ2-7; D may correspond to TRBD1 or TRBD2 (6 bases each). In DNA, the CDR3 is TGTGCCACTGCCGGGACACCCGGGGGTTCCTACGAGCAGTACTTC. It codes for CATAGTPGGSYEQYF.